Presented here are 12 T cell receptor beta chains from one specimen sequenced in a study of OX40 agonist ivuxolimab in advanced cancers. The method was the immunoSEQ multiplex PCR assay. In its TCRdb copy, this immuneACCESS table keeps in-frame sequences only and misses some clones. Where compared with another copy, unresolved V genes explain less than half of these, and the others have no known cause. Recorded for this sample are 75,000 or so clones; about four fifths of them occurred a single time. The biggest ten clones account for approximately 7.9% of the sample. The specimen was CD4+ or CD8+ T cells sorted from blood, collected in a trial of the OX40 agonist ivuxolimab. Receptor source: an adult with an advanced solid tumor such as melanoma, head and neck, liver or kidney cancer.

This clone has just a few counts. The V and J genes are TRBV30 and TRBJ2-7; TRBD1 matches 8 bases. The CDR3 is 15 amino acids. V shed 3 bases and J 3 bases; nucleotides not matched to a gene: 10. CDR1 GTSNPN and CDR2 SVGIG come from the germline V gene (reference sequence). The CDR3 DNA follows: TGTGCCTGGAGGCTAACCGGGACAGGCATCTACGAGCAGTACTTC. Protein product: CAWRLTGTGIYEQYF.

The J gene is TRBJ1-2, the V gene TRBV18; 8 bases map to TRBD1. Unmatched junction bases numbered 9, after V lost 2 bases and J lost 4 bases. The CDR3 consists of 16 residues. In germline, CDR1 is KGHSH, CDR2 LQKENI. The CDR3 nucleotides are TGTGCCAGCTCACCATCCCAGGGGGCGGAGGTCTATGGCTACACCTTC. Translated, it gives CASSPSQGAEVYGYTF. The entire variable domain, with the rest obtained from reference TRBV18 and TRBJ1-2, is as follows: NAGVMQNPRHLVRRRGQEARLRCSPMKGHSHVYWYRQLPEEGLKFMVYLQKENIIDESGMPKERFSAEFPKEGPSILRIQQVVRGDSAAYFCASSPSQGAEVYGYTFGSGTRLTVV.

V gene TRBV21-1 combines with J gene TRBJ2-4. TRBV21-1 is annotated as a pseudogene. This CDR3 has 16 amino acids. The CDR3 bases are TGTGCCAGCAGCTCCACCCAACCTGGGGCCAAAAACATTCAGTACTTC. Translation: CASSSTQPGAKNIQYF.

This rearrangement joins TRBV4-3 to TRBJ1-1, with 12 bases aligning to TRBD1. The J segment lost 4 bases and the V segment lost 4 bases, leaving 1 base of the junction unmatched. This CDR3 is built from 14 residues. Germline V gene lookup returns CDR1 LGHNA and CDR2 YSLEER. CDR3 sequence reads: CASSRGQGATEAFF. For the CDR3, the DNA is TGCGCCAGCAGCCGGGGACAGGGGGCCACTGAAGCTTTCTTT.

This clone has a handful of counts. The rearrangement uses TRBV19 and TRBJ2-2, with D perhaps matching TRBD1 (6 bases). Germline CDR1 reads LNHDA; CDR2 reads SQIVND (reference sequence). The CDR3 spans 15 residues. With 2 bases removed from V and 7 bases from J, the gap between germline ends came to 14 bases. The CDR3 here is CASSILGASGGELFF. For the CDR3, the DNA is TGTGCCAGTAGTATATTGGGGGCATCGGGCGGGGAGCTGTTTTTT.

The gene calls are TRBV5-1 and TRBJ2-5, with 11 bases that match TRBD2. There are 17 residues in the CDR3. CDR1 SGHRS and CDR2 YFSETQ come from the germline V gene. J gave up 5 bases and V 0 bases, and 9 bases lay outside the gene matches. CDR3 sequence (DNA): TGCGCCAGCAGCTTGGGGGCTAGCGGGAGGAAGATCGAGACCCAGTACTTC. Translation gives CASSLGASGRKIETQYF.

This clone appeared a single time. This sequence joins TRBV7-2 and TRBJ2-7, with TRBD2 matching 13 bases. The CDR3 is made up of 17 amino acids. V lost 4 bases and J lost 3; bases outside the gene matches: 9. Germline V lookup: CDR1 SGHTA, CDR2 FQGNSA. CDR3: CASSSRTSGGFLYEQYF. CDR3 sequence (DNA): TGTGCCAGCAGCTCCCGGACTAGCGGGGGATTCCTCTACGAGCAGTACTTC.

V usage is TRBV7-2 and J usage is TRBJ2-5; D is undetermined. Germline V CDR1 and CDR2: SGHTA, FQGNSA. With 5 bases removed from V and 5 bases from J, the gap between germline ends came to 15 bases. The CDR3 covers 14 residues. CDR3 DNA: TGTGCCAGCAGCCTAGGACGGAAGGGTGAGACCCAGTACTTC. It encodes CASSLGRKGETQYF.

The CDR3 here is CASSRGTGVFYGYTF. The CDR3 DNA follows: TGTGCCAGCAGCCGTGGGACAGGGGTATTCTATGGCTACACCTTC. The chain employs TRBV11-3 and TRBJ1-2; TRBD1 matches 10 bases. There are 15 residues in the CDR3. V shed 5 bases, J shed 4 bases, and the junction held 7 bases outside the gene matches. CDR1 and CDR2 from the germline V gene are SGHNT and YENEEA.

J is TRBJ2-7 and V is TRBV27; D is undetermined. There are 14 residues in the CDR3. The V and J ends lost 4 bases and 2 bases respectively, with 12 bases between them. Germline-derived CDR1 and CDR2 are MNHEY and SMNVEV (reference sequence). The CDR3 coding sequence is TGTGCCAGCAGTTCCCCCTCCGGACCCTACGAGCAGTACTTC. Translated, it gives CASSSPSGPYEQYF.

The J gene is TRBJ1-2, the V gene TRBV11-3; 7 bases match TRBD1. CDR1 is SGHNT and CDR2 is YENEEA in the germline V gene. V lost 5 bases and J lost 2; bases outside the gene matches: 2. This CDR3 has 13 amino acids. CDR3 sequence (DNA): TGTGCCAGCAGCAAGACAGGGAACTATGGCTACACCTTC. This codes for CASSKTGNYGYTF.

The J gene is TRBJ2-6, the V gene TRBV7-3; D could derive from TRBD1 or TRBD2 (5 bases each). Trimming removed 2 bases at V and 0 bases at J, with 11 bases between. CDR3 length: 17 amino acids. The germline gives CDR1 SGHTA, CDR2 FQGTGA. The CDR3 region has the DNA TGTGCCAGCAGCTTATCAGGGACCTACTCTGGGGCCAACGTCCTGACTTTC. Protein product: CASSLSGTYSGANVLTF.